This TCR beta chain was profiled in a study of shared clonotypes between healthy human individuals. V lost 3 bases, J lost 5 bases, and 8 bases lay in between. The CDR3 has 11 amino acids. Looked up from germline, CDR1 is DFQATT and CDR2 is SNEGSKA (reference sequence). TCRdb's table, derived via immunoSEQ multiplex PCR, lists solely in-frame clones and lacks some. The sample carries 2.3 million or so clones, roughly 93% recorded once. The sequence was collected from a man between 18 and 29 years old in good health. Some clones in this sample may be carry-over from other donors' samples. Material: naive CD4+ T cells from PBMCs. Sample subset: CD45RA+ positively selected. The chain has TRBV20-1 and TRBJ2-7; D is perhaps TRBD1 (5 bases). The CDR3 sequence: CSARGPDEQYF. In DNA, the CDR3 is TGCAGTGCTAGGGGGCCGGACGAGCAGTACTTC.